This T cell receptor beta chain is drawn from a study of shared clonotypes between healthy human individuals. TCRdb's table, derived via immunoSEQ multiplex PCR, lists solely in-frame clones and lacks some. This repertoire shows hundreds of thousands of clones, roughly 73% found once; its top ten account for 1.5% to 2%. This clone was counted only a few times. The ends lost 5 bases at V and 7 bases at J; junction bases unmatched: 11. The CDR3 contains 15 residues. Per germline, CDR1 SGHAT and CDR2 FQNNGV. The TCR comes from a young woman in good health. The source material was memory CD4+ T cells sorted from blood. The subset: CD45RA-negative fraction. V usage is TRBV11-2 and J usage is TRBJ2-1; 7 bases map to TRBD2. The CDR3 DNA reads TGTGCCAGCAGCCCAAGCGGGAATATAGGAAATGAGCAGTTCTTC. Amino acids: CASSPSGNIGNEQFF.